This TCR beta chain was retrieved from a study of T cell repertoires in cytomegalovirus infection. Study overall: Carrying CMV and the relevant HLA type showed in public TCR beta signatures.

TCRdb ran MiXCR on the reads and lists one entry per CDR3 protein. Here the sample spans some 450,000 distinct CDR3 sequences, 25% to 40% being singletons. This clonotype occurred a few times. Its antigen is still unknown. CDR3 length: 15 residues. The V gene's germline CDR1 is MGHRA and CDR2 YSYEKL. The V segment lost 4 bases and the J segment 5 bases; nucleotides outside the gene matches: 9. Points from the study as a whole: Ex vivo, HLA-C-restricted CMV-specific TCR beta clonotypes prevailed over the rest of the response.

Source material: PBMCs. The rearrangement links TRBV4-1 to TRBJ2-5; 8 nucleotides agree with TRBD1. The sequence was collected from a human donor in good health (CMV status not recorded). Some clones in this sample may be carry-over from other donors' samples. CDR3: CASSLEDREYETQYF. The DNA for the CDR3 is TGCGCCAGCAGCCTGGAGGACAGGGAGTATGAGACCCAGTACTTC.